This entry concerns a single T cell receptor beta chain. Germline V CDR1 and CDR2: MNHNS, SASEGT. Germline trimming cut 3 bases from V and 5 bases from J; bases unmatched to any gene: 6. The CDR3 loop spans 15 amino acids. Authors' data handling: For nucleated cells, counts were estimated from reference gene primer amplification. Sequenced by immunoSEQ multiplex PCR; TCRdb stores in-frame clones only, minus some. V, J and clone size are those of that table, while D and trimming were read from the DNA. The sample carries some 130,000 clones, more than 60% recorded once. The data are from a study of blood T cell repertoires in COVID-19. Across the whole study: Researchers got acute and convalescent COVID-19 samples from the United States, Italy and Spain. PBMCs, B-cell-depleted T cells, or T cells provided the cDNA or gDNA that made up the material.

This chain uses TRBV6-1 with TRBJ1-5; TRBD1 agrees at 8 bases. This receptor was obtained from an older woman with acute or convalescent COVID-19. Sample: peripheral blood. CDR3 region: CASSETDRVYQPQHF. DNA for the CDR3: TGTGCCAGCAGTGAGACGGACAGGGTGTATCAGCCCCAGCATTTT.